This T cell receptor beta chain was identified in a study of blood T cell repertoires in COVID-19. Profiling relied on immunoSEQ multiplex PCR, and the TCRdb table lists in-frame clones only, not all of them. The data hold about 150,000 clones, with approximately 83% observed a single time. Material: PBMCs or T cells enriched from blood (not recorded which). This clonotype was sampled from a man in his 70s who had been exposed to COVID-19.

CDR3 sequence reads: CASSLGTAGPYEQYF. The CDR3, as DNA: TGTGCCAGCAGCTTAGGGACAGCGGGACCCTACGAGCAGTACTTC. The chain is built from TRBV11-2 and TRBJ2-7, with TRBD2 as a possible D gene (7 bases). The V gene's germline CDR1 is SGHAT and CDR2 FQNNGV. The CDR3 covers 15 residues. V gave up 1 base and J gave up 2 bases, with 12 bases separating them.